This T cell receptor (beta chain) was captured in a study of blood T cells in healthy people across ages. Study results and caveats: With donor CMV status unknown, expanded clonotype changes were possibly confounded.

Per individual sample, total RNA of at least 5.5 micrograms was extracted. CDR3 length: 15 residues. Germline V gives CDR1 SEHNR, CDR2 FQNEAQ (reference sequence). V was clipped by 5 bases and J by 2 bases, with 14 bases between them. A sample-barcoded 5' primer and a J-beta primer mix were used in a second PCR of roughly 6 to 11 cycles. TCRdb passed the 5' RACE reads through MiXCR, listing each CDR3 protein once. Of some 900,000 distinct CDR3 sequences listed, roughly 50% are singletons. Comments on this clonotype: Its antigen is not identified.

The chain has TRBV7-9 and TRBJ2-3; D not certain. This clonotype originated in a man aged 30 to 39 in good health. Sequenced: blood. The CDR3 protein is CASSAQSRSTDTQYF. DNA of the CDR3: TGTGCCAGCAGCGCTCAGTCTAGATCCACAGATACGCAGTATTTT.